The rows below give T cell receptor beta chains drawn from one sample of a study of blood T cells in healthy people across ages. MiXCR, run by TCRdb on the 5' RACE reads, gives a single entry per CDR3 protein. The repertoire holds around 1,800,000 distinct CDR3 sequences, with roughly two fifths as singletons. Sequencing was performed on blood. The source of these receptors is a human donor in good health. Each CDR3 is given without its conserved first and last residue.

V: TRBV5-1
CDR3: ASSWDPLSYNEQF

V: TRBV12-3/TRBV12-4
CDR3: ASRLAGETQY

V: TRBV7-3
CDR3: ASSLNPSIGTDTQY

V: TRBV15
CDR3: ATSRVLQGTEQY

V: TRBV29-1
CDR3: SVEGDAEAF

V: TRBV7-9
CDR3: ASSLPGFGAF

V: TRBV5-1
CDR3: ASSRQGRQETQY

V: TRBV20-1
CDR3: SATDGILPTDTQY

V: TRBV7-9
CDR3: ASSEPGQIQETQY

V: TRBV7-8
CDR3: ASSFKIGTASSYNSPLH

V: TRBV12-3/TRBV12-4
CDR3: ASSSGRPVDQPQH

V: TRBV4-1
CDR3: ASSQVYSNQPQH

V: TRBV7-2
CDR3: ASSYTRDRFYGYN

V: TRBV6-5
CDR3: ASSYQAAFTEAF

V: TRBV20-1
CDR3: SARDVGLNTEAF

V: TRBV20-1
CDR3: SARDTSTGGPYEQY